This T cell receptor (beta chain) was identified in a study of response to subunit inactivated influenza vaccine (dated by TCRdb to the late 2010s). Regarding the research as a whole: To follow how T cells responded to a trivalent subunit inactivated influenza vaccine, the researchers relied on deep quantitative profiling of the T cell receptor repertoire. General conclusions and limits of the study: It was suggested by the authors that each seasonal influenza vaccination may recruit only a limited number of new T cells.

The receptor library was made with RT-PCR. Sequencing relied on an Illumina HiSeq 2500. The public reads were run again by TCRdb, first through fastp at Q25 and then through MiXCR, and only productive beta chains were kept. Each record represents a unique CDR3 protein, reported with the most common genes and DNA among its rows. The sample table records approximately 680,000 distinct CDR3 sequences; approximately 15% of these occur just once. The leading ten clones occupy approximately 10% of the sample. V was cut back by 8 bases and J by 0 bases, leaving a gap of 17 bases between them. The CDR3 has 16 amino acids, counting the end cysteine and phenylalanine. The kept DNA is CDR3 alone, 48 bases in frame from the first base. CDR1 SGHDN and CDR2 FVKESK are derived from the germline V gene. This clonotype was picked up a small number of times. Its specific antigen is unknown. Per-nucleotide qualities are absent, and no much larger clonotype sits a single base away.

Sequencing used PBMCs from blood, obtained roughly 12 days after vaccination. In this chain, TRBV14 is recombined with TRBJ2-1; tentative D gene TRBD2, with 6 bases matching. The receptor was isolated from a man aged 45-60 years who received an inactivated influenza vaccine. Donor details come from another sample of the same person, matched by shared clones. The CDR3: CASFYGAGSSYNEQFF. The bases read TGTGCCAGCTTTTACGGGGCGGGGAGCTCCTACAATGAGCAGTTCTTC. Extended through the reference TRBV14 and TRBJ2-1 proteins, this CDR3 yields the full variable domain: EAGVTQFPSHSVIEKGQTVTLRCDPISGHDNLYWYRRVMGKEIKFLLHFVKESKQDESGMPNNRFLAERTGGTYSTLKVQPAELEDSGVYFCASFYGAGSSYNEQFFGPGTRLTVL.